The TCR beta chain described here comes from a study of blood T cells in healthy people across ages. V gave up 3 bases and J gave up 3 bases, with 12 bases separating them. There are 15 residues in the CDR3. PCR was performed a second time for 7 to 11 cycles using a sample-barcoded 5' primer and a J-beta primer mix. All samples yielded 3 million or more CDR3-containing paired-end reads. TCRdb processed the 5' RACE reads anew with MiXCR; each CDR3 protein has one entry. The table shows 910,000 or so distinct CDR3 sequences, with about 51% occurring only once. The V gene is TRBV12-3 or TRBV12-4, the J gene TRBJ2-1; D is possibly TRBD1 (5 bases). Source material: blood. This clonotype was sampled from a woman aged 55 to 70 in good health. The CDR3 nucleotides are TGTGCCAGCAGTTTGAGGAAGGGGCTCTACAATGAGCAGTTCTTC. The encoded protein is CASSLRKGLYNEQFF.